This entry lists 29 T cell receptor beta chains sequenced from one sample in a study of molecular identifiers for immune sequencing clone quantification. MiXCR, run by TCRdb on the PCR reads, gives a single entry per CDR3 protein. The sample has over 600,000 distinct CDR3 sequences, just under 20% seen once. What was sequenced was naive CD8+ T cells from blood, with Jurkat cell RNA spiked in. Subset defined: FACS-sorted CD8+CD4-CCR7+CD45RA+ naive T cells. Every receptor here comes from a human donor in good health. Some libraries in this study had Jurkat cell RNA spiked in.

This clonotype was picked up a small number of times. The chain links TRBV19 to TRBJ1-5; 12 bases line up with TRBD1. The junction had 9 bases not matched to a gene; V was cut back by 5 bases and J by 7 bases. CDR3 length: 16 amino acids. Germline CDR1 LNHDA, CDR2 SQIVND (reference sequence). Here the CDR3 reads CASSAGTGGLGQPQHF. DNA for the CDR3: TGTGCCAGTAGTGCCGGGACAGGGGGCTTAGGGCAGCCCCAGCATTTT.

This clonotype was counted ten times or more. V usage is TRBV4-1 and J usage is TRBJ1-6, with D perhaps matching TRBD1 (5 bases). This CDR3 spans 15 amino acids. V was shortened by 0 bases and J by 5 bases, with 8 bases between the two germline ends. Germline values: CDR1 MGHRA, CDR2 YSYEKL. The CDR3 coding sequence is TGCGCCAGCAGCCAAGATTCAGGGCATAATTCACCCCTCCACTTT. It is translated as CASSQDSGHNSPLHF.

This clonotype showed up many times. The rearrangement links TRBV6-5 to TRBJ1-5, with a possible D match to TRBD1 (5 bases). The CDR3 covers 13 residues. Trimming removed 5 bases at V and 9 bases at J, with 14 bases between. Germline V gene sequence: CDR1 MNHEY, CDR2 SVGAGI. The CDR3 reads CASSVTVYWPQHF. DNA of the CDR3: TGTGCCAGCAGTGTGACAGTCTACTGGCCCCAGCATTTT.

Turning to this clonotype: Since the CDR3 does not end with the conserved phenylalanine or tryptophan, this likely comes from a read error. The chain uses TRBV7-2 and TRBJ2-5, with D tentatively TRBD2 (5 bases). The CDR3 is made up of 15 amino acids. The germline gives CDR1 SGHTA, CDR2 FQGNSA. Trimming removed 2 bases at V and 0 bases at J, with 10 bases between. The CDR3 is CASSLISGYQETQYC. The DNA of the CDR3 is TGTGCCAGCAGCTTAATAAGCGGCTACCAAGAGACCCAGTACTGC.

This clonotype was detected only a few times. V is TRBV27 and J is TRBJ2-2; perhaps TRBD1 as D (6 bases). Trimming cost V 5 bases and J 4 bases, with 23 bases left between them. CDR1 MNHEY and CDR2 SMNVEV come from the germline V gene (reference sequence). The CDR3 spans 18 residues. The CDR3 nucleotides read TGTGCCAGCAGTCCCCTAACGCCCAGGGGTTTGGGCACCGGGGAGCTGTTTTTT. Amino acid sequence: CASSPLTPRGLGTGELFF.

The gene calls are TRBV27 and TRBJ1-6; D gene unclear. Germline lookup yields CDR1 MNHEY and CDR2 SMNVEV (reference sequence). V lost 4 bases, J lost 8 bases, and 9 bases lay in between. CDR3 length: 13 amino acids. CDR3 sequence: CASSSPPYSPLHF. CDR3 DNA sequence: TGTGCCAGCAGTTCCCCGCCTTATTCACCCCTCCACTTT.

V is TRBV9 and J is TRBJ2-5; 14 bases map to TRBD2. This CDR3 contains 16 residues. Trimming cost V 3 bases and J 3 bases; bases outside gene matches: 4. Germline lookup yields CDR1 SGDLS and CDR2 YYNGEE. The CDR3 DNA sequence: TGTGCCAGCAGCGGCGAGGGACTAGCGGGAGAAGAGACCCAGTACTTC. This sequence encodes CASSGEGLAGEETQYF.

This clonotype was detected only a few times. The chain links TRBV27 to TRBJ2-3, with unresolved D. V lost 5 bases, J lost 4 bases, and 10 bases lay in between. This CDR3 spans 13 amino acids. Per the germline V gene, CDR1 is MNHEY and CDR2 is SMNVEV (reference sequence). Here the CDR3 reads CASSPHLPDTQYF. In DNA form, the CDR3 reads TGTGCCAGCAGTCCCCATCTGCCAGATACGCAGTATTTT.

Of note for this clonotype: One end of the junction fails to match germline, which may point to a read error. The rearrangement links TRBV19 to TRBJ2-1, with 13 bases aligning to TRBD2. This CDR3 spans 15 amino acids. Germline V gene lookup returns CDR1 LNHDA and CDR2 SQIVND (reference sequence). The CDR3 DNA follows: TGTGCCAGTAGTCCGACTAGCGGGGGGCTCAATGAGCAGCTCTTC. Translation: CASSPTSGGLNEQLF. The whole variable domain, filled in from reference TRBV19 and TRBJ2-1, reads DGGITQSPKYLFRKEGQNVTLSCEQNLNHDAMYWYRQDPGQGLRLIYYSQIVNDFQKGDIAEGYSVSREKKESFPLTVTSAQKNPTAFYLCASSPTSGGLNEQLFGPGTRLTVL.

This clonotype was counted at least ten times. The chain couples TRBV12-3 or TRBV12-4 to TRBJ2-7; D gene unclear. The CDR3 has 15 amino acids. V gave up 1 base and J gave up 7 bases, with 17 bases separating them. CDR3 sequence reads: CASSLGLYDLGEQYF. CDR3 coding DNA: TGTGCCAGCAGTTTAGGGTTGTACGATCTGGGGGAGCAGTACTTC.

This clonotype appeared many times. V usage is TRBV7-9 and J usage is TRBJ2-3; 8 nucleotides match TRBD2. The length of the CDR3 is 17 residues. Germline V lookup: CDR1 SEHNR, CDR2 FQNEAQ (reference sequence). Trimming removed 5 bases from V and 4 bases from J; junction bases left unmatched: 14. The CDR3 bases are TGTGCCAGCAGCCCGGCCGCCTTAGCGGGATTGGCAGATACGCAGTATTTT. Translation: CASSPAALAGLADTQYF.

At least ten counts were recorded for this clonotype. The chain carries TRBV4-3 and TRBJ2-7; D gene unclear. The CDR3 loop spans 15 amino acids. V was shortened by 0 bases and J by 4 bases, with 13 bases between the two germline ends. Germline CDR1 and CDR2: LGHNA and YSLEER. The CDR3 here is CASSQEGMGTYEQYF. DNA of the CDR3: TGCGCCAGCAGCCAAGAGGGTATGGGTACGTACGAGCAGTACTTC.

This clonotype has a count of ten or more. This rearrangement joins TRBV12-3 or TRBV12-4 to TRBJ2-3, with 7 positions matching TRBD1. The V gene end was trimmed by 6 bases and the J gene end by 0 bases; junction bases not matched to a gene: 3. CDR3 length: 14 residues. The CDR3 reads CASSKTGSTDTQYF. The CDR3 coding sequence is TGTGCCAGCAGCAAGACAGGGAGCACAGATACGCAGTATTTT.

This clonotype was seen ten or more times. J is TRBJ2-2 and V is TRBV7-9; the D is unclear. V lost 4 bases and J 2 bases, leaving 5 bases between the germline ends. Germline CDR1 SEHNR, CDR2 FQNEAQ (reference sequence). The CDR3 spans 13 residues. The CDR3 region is CASSSINTGELFF. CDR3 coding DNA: TGTGCCAGCAGCTCCATCAACACCGGGGAGCTGTTTTTT.

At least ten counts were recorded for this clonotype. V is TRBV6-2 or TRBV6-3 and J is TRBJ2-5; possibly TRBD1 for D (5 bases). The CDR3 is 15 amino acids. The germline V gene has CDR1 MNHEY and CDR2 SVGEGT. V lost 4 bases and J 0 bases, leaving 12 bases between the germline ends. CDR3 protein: CASSSPQEYQETQYF. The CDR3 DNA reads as TGTGCCAGCAGTTCGCCACAGGAGTACCAAGAGACCCAGTACTTC.

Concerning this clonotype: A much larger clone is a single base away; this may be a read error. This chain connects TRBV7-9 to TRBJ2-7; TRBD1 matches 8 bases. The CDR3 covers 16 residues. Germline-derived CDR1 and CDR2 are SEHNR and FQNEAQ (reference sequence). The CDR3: CASSDPKQGVSYVQYF. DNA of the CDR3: TGTGCCAGCAGCGATCCGAAACAGGGGGTCTCCTACGTGCAGTACTTC.

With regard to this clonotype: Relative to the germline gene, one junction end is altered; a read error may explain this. The CDR3 DNA sequence: TGTGCCAGCAGTTACCTCGGACAGGGGGCGTTTGGTTCGGGAAACATCATATATTTT. It is translated as CASSYLGQGAFGSGNIIYF. The rearrangement joins TRBV6-6 to TRBJ1-3; TRBD1 aligns across 11 bases. Looked up from germline, CDR1 is MNHNY and CDR2 is SVGAGI (reference sequence). The CDR3 is made up of 19 amino acids.

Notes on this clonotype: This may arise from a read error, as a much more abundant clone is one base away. CDR3 DNA: TGCGCCGGCAGCCAAGAGTGGCGGGGGGTTTTGGATGAGCAGTTCTTC. Protein product: CAGSQEWRGVLDEQFF. The chain is built from TRBV4-1 and TRBJ2-1; 8 bases agree with TRBD2. This CDR3 contains 16 residues. Germline lookup yields CDR1 MGHRA and CDR2 YSYEKL.

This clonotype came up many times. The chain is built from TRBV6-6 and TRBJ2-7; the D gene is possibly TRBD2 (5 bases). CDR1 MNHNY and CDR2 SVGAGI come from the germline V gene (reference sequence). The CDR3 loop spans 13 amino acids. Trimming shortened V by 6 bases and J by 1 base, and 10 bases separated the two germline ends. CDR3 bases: TGTGCCAGCAGATCGGGGTATTCCTACGAGCAGTACTTC. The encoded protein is CASRSGYSYEQYF.

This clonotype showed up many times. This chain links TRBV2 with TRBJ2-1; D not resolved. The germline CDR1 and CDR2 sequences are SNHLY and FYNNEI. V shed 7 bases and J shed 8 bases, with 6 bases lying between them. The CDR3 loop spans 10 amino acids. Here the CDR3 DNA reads TGTGCCAGCAAGGGTTATGAGCAGTTCTTC. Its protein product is CASKGYEQFF.

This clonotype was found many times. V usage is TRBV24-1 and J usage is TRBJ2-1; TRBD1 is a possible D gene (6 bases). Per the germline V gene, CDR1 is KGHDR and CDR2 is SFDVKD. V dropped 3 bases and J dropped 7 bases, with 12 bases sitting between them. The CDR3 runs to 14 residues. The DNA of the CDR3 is TGTGCCACCAGTGATCCGACAGGCGGGAATGAGCAGTTCTTC. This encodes CATSDPTGGNEQFF.

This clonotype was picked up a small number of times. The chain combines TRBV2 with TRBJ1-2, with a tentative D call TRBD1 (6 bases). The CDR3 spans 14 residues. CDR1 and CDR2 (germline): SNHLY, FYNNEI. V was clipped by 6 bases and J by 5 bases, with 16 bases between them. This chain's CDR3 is CASRSAGAGYGYTF. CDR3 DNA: TGTGCCAGCAGATCGGCAGGGGCAGGTTATGGCTACACCTTC.

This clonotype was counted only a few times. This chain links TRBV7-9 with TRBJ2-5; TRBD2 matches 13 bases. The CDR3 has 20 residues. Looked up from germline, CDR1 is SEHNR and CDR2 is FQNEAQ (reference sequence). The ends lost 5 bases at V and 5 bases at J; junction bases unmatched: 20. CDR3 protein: CASSPAPGTSGATTRETQYF. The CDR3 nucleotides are TGTGCCAGCAGCCCAGCCCCCGGGACTAGCGGGGCCACGACCAGGGAGACCCAGTACTTC.

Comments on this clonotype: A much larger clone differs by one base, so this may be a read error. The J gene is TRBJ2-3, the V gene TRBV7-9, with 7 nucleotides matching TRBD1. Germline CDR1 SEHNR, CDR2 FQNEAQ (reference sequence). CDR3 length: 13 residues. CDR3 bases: TGTGCCAACAGCGAGGGGGCTGTAGATACGCAGTATTTT. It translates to CANSEGAVDTQYF.

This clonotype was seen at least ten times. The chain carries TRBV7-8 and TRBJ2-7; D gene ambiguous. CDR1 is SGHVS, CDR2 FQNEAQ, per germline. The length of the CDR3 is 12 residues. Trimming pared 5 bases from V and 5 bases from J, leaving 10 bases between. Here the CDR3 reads CASSPWPNEQYF. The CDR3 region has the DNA TGTGCCAGCAGCCCATGGCCCAACGAGCAGTACTTC.

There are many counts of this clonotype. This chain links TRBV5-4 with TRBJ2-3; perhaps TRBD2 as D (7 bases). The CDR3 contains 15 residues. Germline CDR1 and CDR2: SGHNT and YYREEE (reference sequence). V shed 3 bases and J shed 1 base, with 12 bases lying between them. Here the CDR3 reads CASSSAGAGTDTQYF. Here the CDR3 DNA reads TGTGCCAGCAGCTCGGCGGGGGCCGGCACAGATACGCAGTATTTT.

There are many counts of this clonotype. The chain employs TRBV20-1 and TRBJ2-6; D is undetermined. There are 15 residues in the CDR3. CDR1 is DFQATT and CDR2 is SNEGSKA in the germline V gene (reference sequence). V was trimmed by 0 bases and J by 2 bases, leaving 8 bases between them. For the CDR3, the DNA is TGCAGTGCTAGAGATAGGGAAACTGGGGCCAACGTCCTGACTTTC. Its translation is CSARDRETGANVLTF.

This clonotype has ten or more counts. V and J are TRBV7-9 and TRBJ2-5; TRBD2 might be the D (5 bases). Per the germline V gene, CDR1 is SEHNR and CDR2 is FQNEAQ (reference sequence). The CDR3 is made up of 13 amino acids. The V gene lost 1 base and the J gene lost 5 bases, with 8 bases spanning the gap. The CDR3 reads CASSLGPGETQYF. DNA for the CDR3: TGTGCCAGCAGCTTAGGTCCGGGGGAGACCCAGTACTTC.

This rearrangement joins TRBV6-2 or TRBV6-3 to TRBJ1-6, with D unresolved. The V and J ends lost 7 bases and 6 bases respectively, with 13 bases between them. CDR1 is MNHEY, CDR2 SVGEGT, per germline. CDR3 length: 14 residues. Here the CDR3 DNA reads TGTGCCAGCACCTCACTGGACCTTAATTCACCCCTCCACTTT. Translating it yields CASTSLDLNSPLHF.